A single TCR beta chain is shown here with its context. Original processing notes: Estimation of nucleated cell counts was performed using reference gene primer amplification. TCRdb's table, derived via immunoSEQ multiplex PCR, lists solely in-frame clones and lacks some. V and J calls and clone size are as listed in that table; D and trimming were resolved from the DNA. The sample has about 150,000 clones; roughly 90% are singletons. The sample is drawn from a study of blood T cell repertoires in COVID-19. The overall study: PBMCs, B-cell-depleted T cells, or T cells provided the cDNA or gDNA that made up the material.

Germline CDR1 reads SGHRS; CDR2 reads YFSETQ. V lost 9 bases to trimming and J lost 2 bases, with 17 bases between them. The CDR3 spans 14 residues. Input material: PBMCs or T cells enriched from blood (not recorded which). The rearrangement uses TRBV5-1 and TRBJ1-1, with D unresolved. The sequence was obtained from a man aged 50 to 60 who had recovered from COVID-19. The CDR3 spells CATTEQSGNTEAFF. As DNA, the CDR3 is TGCGCCACCACCGAGCAGTCGGGAAACACTGAAGCTTTCTTT.